The present TCR beta chain was sequenced within a study of cytomegalovirus exposure and HLA in healthy donors. Points from the study as a whole: Relative to the roughly 640-donor mean, N-insertions were reportedly fewer in an Asian-associated ancestry cluster in a later analysis. Some V segments, including TRBV6-2 and TRBV6-3, were excluded as indistinguishable. Specific recognition of CMV antigens was confirmed in vitro for a few chains (all CMV-associated).

This clone has just a few counts. As yet, its antigen is unknown. Additional DNA sequences in this sample encode the identical CDR3. Germline V gene data show CDR1 as MNHEY and CDR2 as SVGAGI. The CDR3 extends over 15 amino acids. The junction had 6 bases not matched to a gene; V was cut back by 6 bases and J by 1 base. Primers for the PCR totalled 60 Vbeta and 13 Jbeta. Profiling relied on immunoSEQ multiplex PCR, and the TCRdb table lists in-frame clones only, not all of them. The sample has roughly 150,000 clones; roughly 80% are singletons. The source of this sequence is a man aged 50 or older in good health and CMV-seropositive. The chain uses TRBV6-5 and TRBJ2-3; 8 nucleotides match TRBD2. The sequencing sample was made of PBMCs. In nucleotides, the CDR3 is TGTGCCAGCAGAAGCGGACTAGCCGGCACAGATACGCAGTATTTT. Translation gives CASRSGLAGTDTQYF.